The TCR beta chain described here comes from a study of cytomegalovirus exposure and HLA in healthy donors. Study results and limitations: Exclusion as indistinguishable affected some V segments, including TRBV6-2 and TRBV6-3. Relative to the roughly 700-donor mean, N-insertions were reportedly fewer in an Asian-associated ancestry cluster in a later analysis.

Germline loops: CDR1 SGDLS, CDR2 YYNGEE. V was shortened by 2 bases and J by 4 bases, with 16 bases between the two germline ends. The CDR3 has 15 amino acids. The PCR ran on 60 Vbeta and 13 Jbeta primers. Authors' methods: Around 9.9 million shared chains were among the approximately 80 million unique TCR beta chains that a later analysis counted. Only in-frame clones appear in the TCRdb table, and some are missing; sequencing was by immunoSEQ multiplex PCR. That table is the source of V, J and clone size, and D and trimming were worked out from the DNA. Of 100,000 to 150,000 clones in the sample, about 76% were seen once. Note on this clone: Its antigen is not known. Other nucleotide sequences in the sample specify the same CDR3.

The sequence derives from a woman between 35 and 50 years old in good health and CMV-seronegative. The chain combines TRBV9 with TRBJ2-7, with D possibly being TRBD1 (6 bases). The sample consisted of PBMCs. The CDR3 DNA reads TGTGCCAGCAGCGTGGGCCTTCAGGGGACGTACGAGCAGTACTTC. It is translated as CASSVGLQGTYEQYF.